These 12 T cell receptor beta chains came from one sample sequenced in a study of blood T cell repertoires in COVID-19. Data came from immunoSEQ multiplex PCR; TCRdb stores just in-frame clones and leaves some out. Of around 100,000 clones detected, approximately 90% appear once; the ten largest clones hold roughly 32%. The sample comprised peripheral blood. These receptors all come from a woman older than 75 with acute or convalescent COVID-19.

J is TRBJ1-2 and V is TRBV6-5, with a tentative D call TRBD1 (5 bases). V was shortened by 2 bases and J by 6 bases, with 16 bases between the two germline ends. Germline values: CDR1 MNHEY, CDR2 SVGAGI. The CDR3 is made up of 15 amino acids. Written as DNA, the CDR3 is TGTGCCAGCAGTTACATCAGGGATCTCTATAATGGCTACACCTTC. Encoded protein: CASSYIRDLYNGYTF.

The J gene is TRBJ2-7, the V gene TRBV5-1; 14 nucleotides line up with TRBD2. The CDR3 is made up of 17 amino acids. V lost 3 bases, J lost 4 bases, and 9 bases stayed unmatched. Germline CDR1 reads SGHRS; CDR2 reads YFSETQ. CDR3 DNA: TGCGCCAGCAGCTACGCCCTGGGACTAGCGGGGGAATACGAGCAGTACTTC. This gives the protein CASSYALGLAGEYEQYF.

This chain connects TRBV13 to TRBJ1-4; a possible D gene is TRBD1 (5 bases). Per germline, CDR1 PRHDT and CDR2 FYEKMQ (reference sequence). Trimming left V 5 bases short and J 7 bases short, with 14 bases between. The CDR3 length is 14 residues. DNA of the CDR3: TGTGCCAGCAGCGCCAGGGTGAGGTCTGAAAAACTGTTTTTT. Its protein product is CASSARVRSEKLFF.

CDR3: CASSQDSRYNYNEQFF. CDR3 nucleotide sequence: TGTGCCAGCAGCCAAGATTCCAGGTACAACTACAATGAGCAGTTCTTC. The chain has TRBV3-1 (or the pseudogene TRBV3-2) and TRBJ2-1, with no clear D. V gave up 0 bases and J gave up 3 bases, with 12 bases separating them. CDR1 LGHDT and CDR2 YNNKEL come from the germline V gene (reference sequence). CDR3 length: 16 amino acids.

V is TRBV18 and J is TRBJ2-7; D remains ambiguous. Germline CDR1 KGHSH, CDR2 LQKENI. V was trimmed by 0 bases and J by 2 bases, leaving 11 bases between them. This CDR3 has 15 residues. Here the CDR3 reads CASSPPVSQTYEQYF. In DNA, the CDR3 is TGTGCCAGCTCACCACCAGTCTCTCAGACCTACGAGCAGTACTTC.

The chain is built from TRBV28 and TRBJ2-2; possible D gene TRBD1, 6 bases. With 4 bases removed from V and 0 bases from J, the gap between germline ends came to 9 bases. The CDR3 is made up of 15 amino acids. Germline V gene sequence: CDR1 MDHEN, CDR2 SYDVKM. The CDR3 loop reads CASSSQGANTGELFF. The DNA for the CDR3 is TGTGCCAGCAGTTCACAGGGAGCGAACACCGGGGAGCTGTTTTTT.

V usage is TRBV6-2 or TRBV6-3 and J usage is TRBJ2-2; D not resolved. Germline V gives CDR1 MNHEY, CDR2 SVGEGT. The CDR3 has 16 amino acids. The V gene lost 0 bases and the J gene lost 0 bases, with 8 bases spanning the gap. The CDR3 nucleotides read TGTGCCAGCAGTTACTCGAGCCGAGCGAACACCGGGGAGCTGTTTTTT. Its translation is CASSYSSRANTGELFF.

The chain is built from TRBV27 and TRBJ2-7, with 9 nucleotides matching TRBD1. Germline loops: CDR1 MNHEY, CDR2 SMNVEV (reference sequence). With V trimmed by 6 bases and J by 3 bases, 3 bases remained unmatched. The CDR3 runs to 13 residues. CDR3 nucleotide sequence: TGTGCCAGCAGCGCGGGACAGGGCTACGAGCAGTACTTC. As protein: CASSAGQGYEQYF.

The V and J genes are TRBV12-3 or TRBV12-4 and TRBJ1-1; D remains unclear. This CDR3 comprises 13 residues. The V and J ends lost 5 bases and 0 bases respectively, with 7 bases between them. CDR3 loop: CASSHTLNTEAFF. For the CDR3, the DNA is TGTGCCAGCAGTCATACACTGAACACTGAAGCTTTCTTT.

Here the CDR3 reads CASRGYGTGHSPLHF. The CDR3 DNA is TGTGCCAGCAGGGGATACGGGACAGGGCATTCACCCCTCCACTTT. This chain connects TRBV2 to TRBJ1-6; TRBD1 matches at 9 bases. This CDR3 has 15 residues. The ends lost 6 bases at V and 8 bases at J; junction bases unmatched: 8. Germline-derived CDR1 and CDR2 are SNHLY and FYNNEI.

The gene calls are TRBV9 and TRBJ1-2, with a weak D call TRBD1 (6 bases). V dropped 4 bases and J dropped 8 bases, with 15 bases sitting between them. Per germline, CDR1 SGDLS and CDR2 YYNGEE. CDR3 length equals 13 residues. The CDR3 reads CASSNTGFWGYTF. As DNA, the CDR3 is TGTGCCAGCAGCAACACAGGGTTCTGGGGCTACACCTTC.

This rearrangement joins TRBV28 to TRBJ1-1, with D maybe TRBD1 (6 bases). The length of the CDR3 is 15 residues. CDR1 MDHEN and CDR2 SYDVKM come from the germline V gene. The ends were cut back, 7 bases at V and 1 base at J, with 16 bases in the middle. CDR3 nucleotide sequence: TGTGCCAGCACCCAGGGGTTATCGGGGAACACTGAAGCTTTCTTT. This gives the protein CASTQGLSGNTEAFF.